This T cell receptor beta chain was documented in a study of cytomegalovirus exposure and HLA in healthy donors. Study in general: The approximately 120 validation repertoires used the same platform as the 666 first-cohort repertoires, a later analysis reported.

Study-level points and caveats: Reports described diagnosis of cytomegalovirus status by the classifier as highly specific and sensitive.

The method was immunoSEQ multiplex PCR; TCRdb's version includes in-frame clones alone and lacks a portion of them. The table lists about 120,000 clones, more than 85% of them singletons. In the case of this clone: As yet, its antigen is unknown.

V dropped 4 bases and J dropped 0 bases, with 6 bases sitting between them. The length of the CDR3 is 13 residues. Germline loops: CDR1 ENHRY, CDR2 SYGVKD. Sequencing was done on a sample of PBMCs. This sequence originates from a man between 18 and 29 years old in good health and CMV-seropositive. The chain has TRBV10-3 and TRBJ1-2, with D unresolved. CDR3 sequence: CAISGRANYGYTF. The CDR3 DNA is TGTGCCATCAGTGGGAGGGCTAACTATGGCTACACCTTC.